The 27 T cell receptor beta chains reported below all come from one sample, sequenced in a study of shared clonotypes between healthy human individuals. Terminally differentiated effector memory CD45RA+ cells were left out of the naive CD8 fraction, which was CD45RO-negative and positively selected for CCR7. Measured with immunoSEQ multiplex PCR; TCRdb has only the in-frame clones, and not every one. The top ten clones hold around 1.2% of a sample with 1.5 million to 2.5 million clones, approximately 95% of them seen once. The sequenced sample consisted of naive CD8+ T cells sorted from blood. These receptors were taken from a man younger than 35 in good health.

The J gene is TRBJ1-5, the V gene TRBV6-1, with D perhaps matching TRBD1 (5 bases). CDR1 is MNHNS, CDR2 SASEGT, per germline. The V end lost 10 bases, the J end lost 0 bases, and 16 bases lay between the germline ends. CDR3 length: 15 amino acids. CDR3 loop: CATRDAVYSNQPQHF. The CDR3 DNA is TGTGCCACAAGGGACGCAGTTTATAGCAATCAGCCCCAGCATTTT.

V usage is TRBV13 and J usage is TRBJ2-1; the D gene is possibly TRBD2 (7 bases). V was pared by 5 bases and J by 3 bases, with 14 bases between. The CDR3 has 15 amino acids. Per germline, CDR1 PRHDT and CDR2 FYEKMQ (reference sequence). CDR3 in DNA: TGTGCCAGCAGCGTGCGGGGGCCAAGCTACAATGAGCAGTTCTTC. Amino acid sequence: CASSVRGPSYNEQFF.

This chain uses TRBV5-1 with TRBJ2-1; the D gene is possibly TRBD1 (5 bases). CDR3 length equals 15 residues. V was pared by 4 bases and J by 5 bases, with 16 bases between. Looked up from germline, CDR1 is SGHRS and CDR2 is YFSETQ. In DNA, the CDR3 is TGCGCCAGCAGCCGAGGCAAGGGGCTCCACAATGAGCAGTTCTTC. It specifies CASSRGKGLHNEQFF.

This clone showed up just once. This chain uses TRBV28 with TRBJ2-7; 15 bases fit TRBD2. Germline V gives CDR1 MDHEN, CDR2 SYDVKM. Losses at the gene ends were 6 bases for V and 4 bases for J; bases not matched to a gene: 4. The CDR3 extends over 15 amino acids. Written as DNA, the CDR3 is TGTGCCAGCAGCCCAGGGACTAGCGGGGGGTACGAGCAGTACTTC. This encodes CASSPGTSGGYEQYF.

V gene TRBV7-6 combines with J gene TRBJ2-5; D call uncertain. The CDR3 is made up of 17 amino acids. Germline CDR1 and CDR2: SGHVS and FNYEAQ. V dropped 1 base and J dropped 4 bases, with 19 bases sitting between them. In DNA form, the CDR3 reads TGTGCCAGCAGCTTAGAGGACGTACGTGGGTGGGGAGAGACCCAGTACTTC. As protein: CASSLEDVRGWGETQYF.

The CDR3 spells CASSLGGLGGYGYTF. For the CDR3, the DNA is TGTGCCAGCAGCTTAGGAGGTCTAGGGGGCTATGGCTACACCTTC. The rearrangement links TRBV11-2 to TRBJ1-2; D is perhaps TRBD1 (6 bases). The CDR3 has 15 residues. Germline V lookup: CDR1 SGHAT, CDR2 FQNNGV. V lost 1 base, J lost 4 bases, and 13 bases lay in between. The whole variable domain, remainder taken from reference TRBV11-2 and TRBJ1-2, is EAGVAQSPRYKIIEKRQSVAFWCNPISGHATLYWYQQILGQGPKLLIQFQNNGVVDDSQLPKDRFSAERLKGVDSTLKIQPAKLEDSAVYLCASSLGGLGGYGYTFGSGTRLTVV.

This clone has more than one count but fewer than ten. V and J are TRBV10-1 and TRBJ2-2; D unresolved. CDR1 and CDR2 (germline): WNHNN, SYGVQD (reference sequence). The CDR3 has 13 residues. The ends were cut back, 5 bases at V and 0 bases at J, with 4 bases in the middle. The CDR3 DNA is TGCGCCAGCAGTCAAACGAACACCGGGGAGCTGTTTTTT. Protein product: CASSQTNTGELFF.

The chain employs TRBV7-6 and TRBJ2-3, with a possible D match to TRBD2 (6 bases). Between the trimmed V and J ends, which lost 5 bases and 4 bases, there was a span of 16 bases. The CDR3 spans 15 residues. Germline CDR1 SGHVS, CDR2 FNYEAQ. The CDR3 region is CASSLKVGSPDTQYF. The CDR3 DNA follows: TGTGCCAGCAGCCTAAAAGTCGGGAGTCCAGATACGCAGTATTTT.

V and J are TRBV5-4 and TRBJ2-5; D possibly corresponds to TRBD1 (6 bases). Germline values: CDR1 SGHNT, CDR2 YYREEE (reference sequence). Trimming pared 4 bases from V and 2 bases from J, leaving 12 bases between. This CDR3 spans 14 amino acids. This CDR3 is CASSLDSIQETQYF. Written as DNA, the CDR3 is TGTGCCAGCAGCCTGGACAGTATACAAGAGACCCAGTACTTC.

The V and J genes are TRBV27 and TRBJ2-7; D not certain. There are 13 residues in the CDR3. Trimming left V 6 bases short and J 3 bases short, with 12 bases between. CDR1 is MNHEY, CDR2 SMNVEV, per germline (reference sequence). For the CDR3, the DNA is TGTGCCAGCAGGGAGATGATTGACTACGAGCAGTACTTC. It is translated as CASREMIDYEQYF.

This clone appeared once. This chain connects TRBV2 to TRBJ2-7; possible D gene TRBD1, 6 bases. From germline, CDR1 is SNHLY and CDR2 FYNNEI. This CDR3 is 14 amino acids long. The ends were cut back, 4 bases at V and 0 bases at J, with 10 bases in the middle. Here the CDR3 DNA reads TGTGCCAGCAGTGGACAGGCTGACTCCTACGAGCAGTACTTC. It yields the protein CASSGQADSYEQYF.

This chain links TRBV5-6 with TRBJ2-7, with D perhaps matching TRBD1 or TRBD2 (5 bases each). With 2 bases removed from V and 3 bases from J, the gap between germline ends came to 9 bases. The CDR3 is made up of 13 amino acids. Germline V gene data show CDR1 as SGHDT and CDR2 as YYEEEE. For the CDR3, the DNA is TGTGCCAGCAGCTTCCTGGGGGACTACGAGCAGTACTTC. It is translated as CASSFLGDYEQYF. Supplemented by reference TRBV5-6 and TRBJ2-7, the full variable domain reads DAGVTQSPTHLIKTRGQQVTLRCSPKSGHDTVSWYQQALGQGPQFIFQYYEEEERQRGNFPDRFSGHQFPNYSSELNVNALLLGDSALYLCASSFLGDYEQYFGPGTRLTVT.

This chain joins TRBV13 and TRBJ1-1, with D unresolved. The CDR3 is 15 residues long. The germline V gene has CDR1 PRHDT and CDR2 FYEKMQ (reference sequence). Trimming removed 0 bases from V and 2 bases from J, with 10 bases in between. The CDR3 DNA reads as TGTGCCAGCAGCTTAGGCCGGATTATCAACACTGAAGCTTTCTTT. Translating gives CASSLGRIINTEAFF.

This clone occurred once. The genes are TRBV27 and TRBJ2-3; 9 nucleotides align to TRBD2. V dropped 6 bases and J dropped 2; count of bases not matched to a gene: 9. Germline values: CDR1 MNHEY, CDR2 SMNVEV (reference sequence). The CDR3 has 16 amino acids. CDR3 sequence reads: CASSLSTSGYTDTQYF. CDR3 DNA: TGTGCCAGCAGCCTCTCGACTAGCGGATACACAGATACGCAGTATTTT.

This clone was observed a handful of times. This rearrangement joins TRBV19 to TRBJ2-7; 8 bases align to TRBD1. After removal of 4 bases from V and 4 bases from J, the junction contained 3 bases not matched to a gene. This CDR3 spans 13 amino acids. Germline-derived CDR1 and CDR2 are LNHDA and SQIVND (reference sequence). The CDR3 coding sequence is TGTGCCAGTAGTAAAGACAGGGGTTACGAGCAGTACTTC. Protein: CASSKDRGYEQYF. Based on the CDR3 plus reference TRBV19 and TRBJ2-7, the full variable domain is DGGITQSPKYLFRKEGQNVTLSCEQNLNHDAMYWYRQDPGQGLRLIYYSQIVNDFQKGDIAEGYSVSREKKESFPLTVTSAQKNPTAFYLCASSKDRGYEQYFGPGTRLTVT.

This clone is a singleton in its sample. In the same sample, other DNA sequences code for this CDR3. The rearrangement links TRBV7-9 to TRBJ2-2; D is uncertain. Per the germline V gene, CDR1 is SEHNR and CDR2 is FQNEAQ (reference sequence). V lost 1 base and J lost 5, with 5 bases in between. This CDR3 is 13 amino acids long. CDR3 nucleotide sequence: TGTGCCAGCAGCTTAGGGATTACCGGGGAGCTGTTTTTT. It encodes CASSLGITGELFF. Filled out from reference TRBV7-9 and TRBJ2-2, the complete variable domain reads DTGVSQNPRHKITKRGQNVTFRCDPISEHNRLYWYRQTLGQGPEFLTYFQNEAQLEKSRLLSDRFSAERPKGSFSTLEIQRTEQGDSAMYLCASSLGITGELFFGEGSRLTVL.

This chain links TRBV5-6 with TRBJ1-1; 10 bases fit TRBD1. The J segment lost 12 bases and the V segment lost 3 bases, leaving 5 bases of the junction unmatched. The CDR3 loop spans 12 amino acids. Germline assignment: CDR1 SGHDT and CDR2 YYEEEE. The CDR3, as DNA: TGTGCCAGCAGCTATGGGACAGGGGATACTTTCTTT. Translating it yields CASSYGTGDTFF.

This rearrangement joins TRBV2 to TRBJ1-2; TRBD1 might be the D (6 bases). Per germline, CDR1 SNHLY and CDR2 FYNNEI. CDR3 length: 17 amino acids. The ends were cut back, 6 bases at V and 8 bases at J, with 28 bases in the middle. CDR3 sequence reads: CASRKTQGSPAWEGYTF. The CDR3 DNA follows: TGTGCCAGCAGGAAAACACAGGGTTCCCCGGCCTGGGAGGGCTACACCTTC.

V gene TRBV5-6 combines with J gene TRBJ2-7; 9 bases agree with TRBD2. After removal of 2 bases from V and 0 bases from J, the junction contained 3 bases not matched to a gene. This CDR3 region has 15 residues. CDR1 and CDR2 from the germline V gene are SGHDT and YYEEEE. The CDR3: CASSFGSGSSYEQYF. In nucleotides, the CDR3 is TGTGCCAGCAGCTTTGGTAGCGGGAGCTCCTACGAGCAGTACTTC.

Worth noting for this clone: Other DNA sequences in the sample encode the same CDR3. The CDR3 bases are TGTGCCAGCAGCTTGTCGGGGAGCAATCAGCCCCAGCATTTT. This gives the protein CASSLSGSNQPQHF. The chain recombines TRBV5-4 with TRBJ1-5, with D hard to call. In germline, CDR1 is SGHNT, CDR2 YYREEE (reference sequence). V dropped 1 base and J dropped 1 base, with 6 bases sitting between them. CDR3 length: 14 residues.

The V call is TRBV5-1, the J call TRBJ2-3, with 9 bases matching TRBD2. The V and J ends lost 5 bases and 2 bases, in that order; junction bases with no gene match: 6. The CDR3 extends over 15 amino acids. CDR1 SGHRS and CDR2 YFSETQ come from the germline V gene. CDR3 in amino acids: CASRSGLALTDTQYF. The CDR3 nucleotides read TGCGCCAGCAGGTCGGGACTAGCACTCACAGATACGCAGTATTTT.

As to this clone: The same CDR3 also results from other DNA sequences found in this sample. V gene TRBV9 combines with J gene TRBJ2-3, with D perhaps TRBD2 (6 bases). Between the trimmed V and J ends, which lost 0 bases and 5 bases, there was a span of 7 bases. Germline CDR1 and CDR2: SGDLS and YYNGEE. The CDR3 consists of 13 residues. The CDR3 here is CASSVAGGDTQYF. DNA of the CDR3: TGTGCCAGCAGCGTAGCCGGGGGAGATACGCAGTATTTT.

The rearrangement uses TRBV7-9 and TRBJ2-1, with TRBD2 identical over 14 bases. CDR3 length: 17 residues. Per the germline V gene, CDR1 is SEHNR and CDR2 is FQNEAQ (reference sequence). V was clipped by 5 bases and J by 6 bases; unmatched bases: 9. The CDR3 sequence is CASSLGPGLAGANEQFF. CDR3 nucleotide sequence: TGTGCCAGCAGCCTTGGACCGGGACTAGCGGGGGCCAATGAGCAGTTCTTC.

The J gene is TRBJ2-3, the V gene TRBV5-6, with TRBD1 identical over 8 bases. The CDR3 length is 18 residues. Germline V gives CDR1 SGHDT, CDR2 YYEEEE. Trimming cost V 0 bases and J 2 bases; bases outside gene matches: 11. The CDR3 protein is CASSLVAGGWGFTDTQYF. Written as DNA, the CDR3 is TGTGCCAGCAGCTTGGTGGCAGGGGGCTGGGGATTCACAGATACGCAGTATTTT.

CDR3 nucleotides: TGCGCCAGCGGGAGGGGGTTTTCCAATGAGCAGTTCTTC. Protein sequence: CASGRGFSNEQFF. The chain carries TRBV5-1 and TRBJ2-1; D perhaps matches TRBD2 (7 bases). Germline V lookup: CDR1 SGHRS, CDR2 YFSETQ. V lost 7 bases and J lost 6, with 14 bases in between. The CDR3 runs 13 residues. The variable domain in full, with the rest retrieved from reference TRBV5-1 and TRBJ2-1, is KAGVTQTPRYLIKTRGQQVTLSCSPISGHRSVSWYQQTPGQGLQFLFEYFSETQRNKGNFPGRFSGRQFSNSRSEMNVSTLELGDSALYLCASGRGFSNEQFFGPGTRLTVL.

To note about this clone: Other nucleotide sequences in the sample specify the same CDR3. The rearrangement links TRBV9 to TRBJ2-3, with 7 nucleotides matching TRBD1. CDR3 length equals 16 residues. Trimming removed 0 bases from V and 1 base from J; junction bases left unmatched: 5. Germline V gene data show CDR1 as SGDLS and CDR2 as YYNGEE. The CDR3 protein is CASSVGGGAGTDTQYF. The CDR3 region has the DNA TGTGCCAGCAGCGTAGGAGGGGGCGCGGGCACAGATACGCAGTATTTT.

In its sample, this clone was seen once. In DNA, the CDR3 is TGCGCCAGCAGCCCTTTAGGGGGGGAGAGGGAGCAGTTCTTC. It translates to CASSPLGGEREQFF. The V and J genes are TRBV4-1 and TRBJ2-1, with D tentatively TRBD2 (7 bases). V dropped 4 bases and J dropped 10 bases, with 17 bases sitting between them. Germline V gene lookup returns CDR1 MGHRA and CDR2 YSYEKL. The CDR3 loop spans 14 amino acids.